These 8 T cell receptor beta chains originate from one sample sequenced in a study of blood T cell repertoires in COVID-19. Only in-frame clones appear in the TCRdb table, and some are missing; sequencing was by immunoSEQ multiplex PCR. Of about 300,000 clones in the sample, 65% to 90% are singletons; the top ten hold about 4.6%. Sequenced: PBMCs or T cells enriched from blood (not recorded which). The origin of the receptors is a man between 25 and 39 years old who had recovered from COVID-19.

J is TRBJ2-3 and V is TRBV3-1 (or the pseudogene TRBV3-2); D not certain. Between the trimmed V and J ends, which lost 1 base and 0 bases, there was a span of 8 bases. The germline V gene has CDR1 LGHDT and CDR2 YNNKEL (reference sequence). This CDR3 comprises 15 residues. The CDR3 DNA sequence: TGTGCCAGCAGCCAAGTTTCCCCTAGCACAGATACGCAGTATTTT. Its translation is CASSQVSPSTDTQYF.

The chain links TRBV19 to TRBJ2-7; the match to TRBD1 covers 10 bases. The CDR3 spans 15 residues. The germline CDR1 and CDR2 sequences are LNHDA and SQIVND (reference sequence). V shed 3 bases, J shed 0 bases, and the junction held 2 bases outside the gene matches. The CDR3 is CASSMGQGSSYEQYF. The CDR3 nucleotides read TGTGCCAGTAGTATGGGACAGGGGAGCTCCTACGAGCAGTACTTC. The full variable domain, in which reference TRBV19 and TRBJ2-7 provide the parts outside the CDR3, is DGGITQSPKYLFRKEGQNVTLSCEQNLNHDAMYWYRQDPGQGLRLIYYSQIVNDFQKGDIAEGYSVSREKKESFPLTVTSAQKNPTAFYLCASSMGQGSSYEQYFGPGTRLTVT.

V is TRBV5-3 and J is TRBJ2-1; 7 nucleotides align to TRBD1. TRBV5-3 is treated as an ORF (open reading frame) with a function not yet certain. This CDR3 spans 19 amino acids. With V trimmed by 3 bases and J by 4 bases, 19 bases remained unmatched. The CDR3 loop is CARSSKYDPRGLYYNEQFF. DNA for the CDR3: TGTGCCAGAAGCTCCAAGTATGACCCAAGGGGGCTGTATTACAATGAGCAGTTCTTC.

The V call is TRBV5-5, the J call TRBJ1-6; 8 bases are a match to TRBD1. CDR3 length: 15 amino acids. Per the germline V gene, CDR1 is SGHKS and CDR2 is YYEKEE (reference sequence). V was clipped by 2 bases and J by 7 bases; unmatched bases: 5. The CDR3 bases are TGTGCCAGCAGCTTTGACAGGGGAGGCAATTCACCCCTCCACTTT. It specifies CASSFDRGGNSPLHF.

The chain employs TRBV3-1 (or the pseudogene TRBV3-2) and TRBJ2-5, with a possible D match to TRBD2 (6 bases). Germline V gives CDR1 LGHDT, CDR2 YNNKEL (reference sequence). The CDR3 runs 14 residues. The V end lost 5 bases, the J end lost 1 base, and 11 bases lay between the germline ends. CDR3 in amino acids: CASSTGTFQETQYF. CDR3 nucleotides: TGTGCCAGCAGCACCGGGACTTTCCAAGAGACCCAGTACTTC.

This chain joins TRBV5-6 and TRBJ2-1; TRBD1 is a possible D gene (6 bases). The V and J ends lost 2 bases and 2 bases respectively, with 11 bases between them. Germline CDR1 and CDR2: SGHDT and YYEEEE. The CDR3 length is 15 residues. CDR3 sequence (DNA): TGTGCCAGCAGCTTAAGACAGGCGGCCTACAATGAGCAGTTCTTC. This translates into CASSLRQAAYNEQFF.

The CDR3 loop is CASSTTGYNQPQHF. The DNA of the CDR3 is TGTGCCAGCAGTACTACAGGTTACAATCAGCCCCAGCATTTT. The chain uses TRBV6-5 and TRBJ1-5; tentative D call: TRBD1 (5 bases). CDR3 length equals 14 residues. Germline V gene data show CDR1 as MNHEY and CDR2 as SVGAGI. V lost 5 bases to trimming and J lost 3 bases, with 11 bases between them.

Details on this clone: The sample carries other DNA sequences with the same CDR3. This rearrangement joins TRBV5-1 to TRBJ1-5; 9 bases match TRBD1. The germline CDR1 and CDR2 sequences are SGHRS and YFSETQ. This CDR3 is 15 amino acids long. Germline trimming cut 3 bases from V and 1 base from J; bases unmatched to any gene: 2. The CDR3 spells CASSWTGESNQPQHF. CDR3 coding DNA: TGCGCCAGCAGCTGGACAGGGGAAAGCAATCAGCCCCAGCATTTT.